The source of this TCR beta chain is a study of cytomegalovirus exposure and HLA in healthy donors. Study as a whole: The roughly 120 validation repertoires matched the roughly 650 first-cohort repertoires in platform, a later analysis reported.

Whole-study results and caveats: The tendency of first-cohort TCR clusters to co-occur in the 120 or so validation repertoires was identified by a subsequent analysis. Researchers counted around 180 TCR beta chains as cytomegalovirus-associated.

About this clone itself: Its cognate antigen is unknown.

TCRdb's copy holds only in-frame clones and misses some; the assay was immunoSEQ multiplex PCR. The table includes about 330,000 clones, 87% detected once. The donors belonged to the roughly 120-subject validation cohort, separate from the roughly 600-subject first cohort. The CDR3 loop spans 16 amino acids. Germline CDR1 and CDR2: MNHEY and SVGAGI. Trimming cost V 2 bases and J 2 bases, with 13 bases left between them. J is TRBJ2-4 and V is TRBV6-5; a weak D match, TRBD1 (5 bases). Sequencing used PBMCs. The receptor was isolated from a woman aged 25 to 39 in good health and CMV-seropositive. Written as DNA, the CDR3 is TGTGCCAGCAGTTACCGCCAGGGTTGGTCCAAAAACATTCAGTACTTC. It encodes CASSYRQGWSKNIQYF.